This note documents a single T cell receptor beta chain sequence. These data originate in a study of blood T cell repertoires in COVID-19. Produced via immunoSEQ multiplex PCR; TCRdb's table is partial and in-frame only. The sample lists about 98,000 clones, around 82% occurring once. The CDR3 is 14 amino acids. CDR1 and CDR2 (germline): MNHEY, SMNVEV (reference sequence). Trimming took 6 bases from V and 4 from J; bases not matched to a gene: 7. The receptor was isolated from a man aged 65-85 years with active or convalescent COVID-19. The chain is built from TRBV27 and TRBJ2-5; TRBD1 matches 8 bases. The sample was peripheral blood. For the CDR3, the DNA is TGTGCCAGCAGGATAAACAGGGGGTCAGAGACCCAGTACTTC. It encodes CASRINRGSETQYF.